This is a list of T cell receptor beta chains from one sample in a study of blood T cell repertoires in COVID-19. Some clones are missing from TCRdb's copy, which holds only in-frame ones; the method was immunoSEQ multiplex PCR. The profile shows around 84,000 clones, just under 85% of them singletons. The sequenced sample consisted of peripheral blood. Receptors were obtained from an older man with active or convalescent COVID-19. CDR3s include the opening cysteine and the closing phenylalanine or tryptophan. The D gene is left open where the match is weak. Clone sizes are given selectively: once, few, many, or a class where the clone is expanded.

V gene	D gene	clone size	J gene	CDR3 DNA	CDR3 protein
TRBV30	TRBD1	few	TRBJ1-5	TGTGCCTGGAGTCAACCTACTCGGACAGGGGATCAGCCCCAGCATTTT	CAWSQPTRTGDQPQHF
TRBV6-5	TRBD1	NA	TRBJ2-3	TGTGCCAGCAGTCTCCGGGACAGAGTCACAGATACGCAGTATTTT	CASSLRDRVTDTQYF
TRBV7-8	TRBD2	NA	TRBJ2-2	TGTGCCAGCAGCTTAGGAGGACTAGCGATCAACACCGGGGAGCTGTTTTTT	CASSLGGLAINTGELFF
TRBV4-1	TRBD2	few	TRBJ2-1	TGCGCCAGCAGCCGGACTAGCGGGAGCGTCTACAATGAGCAGTTCTTC	CASSRTSGSVYNEQFF
TRBV20-1	NA	NA	TRBJ1-2	TGCAGTGCTAGTCGGGAGAGCTATGGCTACACCTTC	CSASRESYGYTF
TRBV2	NA	NA	TRBJ1-2	TGTGCCAGCAGTGAGACACAGAACTATGGCTACACCTTC	CASSETQNYGYTF
TRBV5-1	NA	NA	TRBJ1-3	TGCGCCAGCAGCTTCGAAGGGGCTGGAAACACCATATATTTT	CASSFEGAGNTIYF
TRBV7-8	NA	NA	TRBJ1-1	TGTGCCAGCAGCTCAAGCCGGAGGGACGGATCCACTGAAGCTTTCTTT	CASSSSRRDGSTEAFF
TRBV15	TRBD1	NA	TRBJ1-2	TGTGCCACCAGCCGAGACAGGGGACGACTAACGAACTATGGCTACACCTTC	CATSRDRGRLTNYGYTF
TRBV29-1	NA	NA	TRBJ2-5	TGCAGCGTTGGGCAGGGCCTTCAAGAGACCCAGTACTTC	CSVGQGLQETQYF
TRBV24-1	TRBD2	NA	TRBJ2-5	TGTGCCACCAGTGACCAGGGACTAGGCCACCAAGAGACCCAGTACTTC	CATSDQGLGHQETQYF
TRBV5-1	NA	NA	TRBJ2-5	TGCGCCAGCAGCTCCAGACAAGGGGGGACCCAGTACTTC	CASSSRQGGTQYF
TRBV5-5	TRBD2	NA	TRBJ2-3	TGTGCCAGCAGCGGCGCACTAGCGGCTAGCACAGATACGCAGTATTTT	CASSGALAASTDTQYF
TRBV19	NA	NA	TRBJ2-6	TGTGCCAGTAGTAGGGGAGGACACTCTGGGGCCAACGTCCTGACTTTC	CASSRGGHSGANVLTF
TRBV28	TRBD2	NA	TRBJ2-5	TGTGCCAGCAGCAGCGGGGGGAGCCAAGAGACCCAGTACTTC	CASSSGGSQETQYF
TRBV28	NA	NA	TRBJ2-5	TGTGCCAGCAGTAGCAGGGGAAGAACCCAGTACTTC	CASSSRGRTQYF
TRBV18	NA	NA	TRBJ2-5	TGTGCCAGCTCACCACCGCAGGGAGGAGAGACCCAGTACTTC	CASSPPQGGETQYF
TRBV19	TRBD1	NA	TRBJ1-1	TGTGCCACCCGGACAGGGAACACTGAAGCTTTCTTT	CATRTGNTEAFF
TRBV19	NA	once	TRBJ1-1	TGTGCCAGTAGGGATCAGGACCTCCTAGCCACTGAAGCTTTCTTT	CASRDQDLLATEAFF
TRBV3-1/TRBV3-2	NA	NA	TRBJ2-3	TGTGCCAGCAGCCAAGGGCCAGGTGTGACAGATACGCAGTATTTT	CASSQGPGVTDTQYF
TRBV5-6	NA	NA	TRBJ1-3	TGTGCCAGCAGCTTGCGAGGATCCGTTACCACCATATATTTT	CASSLRGSVTTIYF
TRBV28	TRBD1	NA	TRBJ1-2	TGTGCCAGCAGCCCCAGACAGGGGCTAGGCGGCTACACCTTC	CASSPRQGLGGYTF
TRBV11-2	NA	NA	TRBJ2-1	TGTGCCAGCAGCTTTAGAGGAGTTAGTGTCAATGAGCAGTTCTTC	CASSFRGVSVNEQFF
TRBV24-1	NA	NA	TRBJ2-1	TGTGCCACCAGTGATACTCCGAAGGGGTCCGATGAGCAGTTCTTC	CATSDTPKGSDEQFF
TRBV2	NA	NA	TRBJ1-4	TGTGCCAGCAGAGGACAGCCTAATGAAAAACTGTTTTTT	CASRGQPNEKLFF
TRBV5-1	NA	NA	TRBJ1-5	TGCGCCAGCAGCTTGGACAGAAATCAGCCCCAGCATTTT	CASSLDRNQPQHF